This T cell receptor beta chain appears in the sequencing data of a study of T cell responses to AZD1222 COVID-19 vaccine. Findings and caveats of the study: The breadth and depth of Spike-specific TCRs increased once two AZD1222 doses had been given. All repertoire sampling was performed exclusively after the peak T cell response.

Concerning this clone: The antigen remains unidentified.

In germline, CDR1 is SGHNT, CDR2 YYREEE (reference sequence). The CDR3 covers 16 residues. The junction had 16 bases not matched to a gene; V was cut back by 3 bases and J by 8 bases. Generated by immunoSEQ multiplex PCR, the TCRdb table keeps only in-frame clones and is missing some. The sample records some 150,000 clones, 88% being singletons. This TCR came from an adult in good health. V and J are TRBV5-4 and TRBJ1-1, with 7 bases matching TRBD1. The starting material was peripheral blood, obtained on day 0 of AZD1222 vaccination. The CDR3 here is CASSSRKQGPLGEAFF. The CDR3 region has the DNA TGTGCCAGCAGCTCTCGGAAACAGGGGCCTCTTGGGGAAGCTTTCTTT.